Following are 28 T cell receptor beta chains from one sample sequenced in a study of blood T cell repertoires in COVID-19. Some clones are missing from TCRdb's copy, which holds only in-frame ones; the method was immunoSEQ multiplex PCR. The sample records about 30,000 clones, about 84% being singletons. The sample consisted of peripheral blood. These receptors all come from a man aged 70 or older with COVID-19, enrolled during active disease.

This chain joins TRBV12-3 or TRBV12-4 and TRBJ1-1; a possible D gene is TRBD1 (5 bases). The CDR3 length is 12 residues. The germline V and J ends were trimmed by 6 bases and 7 bases, with 12 bases remaining between them. CDR3 sequence reads: CASSSTGLEAFF. CDR3 DNA: TGTGCCAGCAGCTCCACAGGCCTTGAAGCTTTCTTT.

V and J are TRBV7-2 and TRBJ2-2; TRBD2 agrees at 13 bases. V dropped 6 bases and J dropped 6; count of bases not matched to a gene: 10. From germline, CDR1 is SGHTA and CDR2 FQGNSA. The CDR3 covers 17 residues. The CDR3 DNA reads as TGTGCCAGCAGAGCCGGACTAGCGGGAGACGTGGCCGGGGAGCTGTTTTTT. Protein sequence: CASRAGLAGDVAGELFF.

The chain uses TRBV9 and TRBJ2-3, with D perhaps TRBD2 (5 bases). The CDR3 is made up of 17 amino acids. V was trimmed by 1 base and J by 2 bases, leaving 17 bases between them. Germline V CDR1 and CDR2: SGDLS, YYNGEE. The CDR3 region has the DNA TGTGCCAGCAGCGTAAATTCGGACTCTGGGTTCACAGATACGCAGTATTTT. It codes for CASSVNSDSGFTDTQYF.

J is TRBJ1-3 and V is TRBV18, with 7 bases identical to TRBD1. The trim removed 0 bases at V and 0 bases at J, leaving 5 bases unmatched. Germline V CDR1 and CDR2: KGHSH, LQKENI. This CDR3 is built from 17 residues. CDR3 sequence (DNA): TGTGCCAGCTCACCACCGGGACAGTTGGCCTCTGGAAACACCATATATTTT. It encodes CASSPPGQLASGNTIYF.

This clone appeared a few times. The chain employs TRBV27 and TRBJ2-3; unclear D gene. V shed 5 bases and J shed 0 bases, with 15 bases lying between them. The germline V gene has CDR1 MNHEY and CDR2 SMNVEV (reference sequence). The CDR3 runs 16 residues. This CDR3 is CASSPDRLASTDTQYF. The CDR3 nucleotides read TGTGCCAGCAGTCCAGACCGGTTAGCTAGCACAGATACGCAGTATTTT.

The gene calls are TRBV11-2 and TRBJ2-1, with TRBD1 identical over 8 bases. The CDR3 spans 15 residues. After removal of 1 base from V and 4 bases from J, the junction contained 3 bases not matched to a gene. Germline lookup yields CDR1 SGHAT and CDR2 FQNNGV. The CDR3 nucleotides are TGTGCCAGCAGCTTAGCCAGGGGGCGGTACAATGAGCAGTTCTTC. Translation gives CASSLARGRYNEQFF.

V gene TRBV5-1 combines with J gene TRBJ1-5, with a tentative D call TRBD1 (5 bases). The CDR3 sequence is 13 residues long. Germline CDR1 and CDR2: SGHRS and YFSETQ. Trimming pared 3 bases from V and 5 bases from J, leaving 9 bases between. The DNA for the CDR3 is TGCGCCAGCAGCTGGGGCGCCGATCAGCCCCAGCATTTT. This gives the protein CASSWGADQPQHF.

The chain links TRBV28 to TRBJ2-1, with TRBD1 identical over 9 bases. The CDR3 is made up of 16 amino acids. V trimming: 5 bases; J trimming: 2 bases; junction bases outside the gene matches: 7. Germline lookup yields CDR1 MDHEN and CDR2 SYDVKM. CDR3 protein: CASSPAGTGTYNEQFF. CDR3 nucleotides: TGTGCCAGCAGTCCCGCCGGGACAGGGACCTACAATGAGCAGTTCTTC.

In this sample, this clone turned up a few times. The V and J genes are TRBV6-5 and TRBJ1-1, with 8 positions matching TRBD1. In germline, CDR1 is MNHEY, CDR2 SVGAGI. CDR3 length equals 15 residues. V gave up 6 bases and J gave up 4 bases; unmatched junction bases: 10. CDR3 nucleotides: TGTGCCAGCAGGCCGGCAGGGGGCATGGGCACTGAAGCTTTCTTT. Translating it yields CASRPAGGMGTEAFF.

This chain joins TRBV2 and TRBJ1-1, with TRBD1 matching over 7 bases. Germline CDR1 reads SNHLY; CDR2 reads FYNNEI. There are 15 residues in the CDR3. Germline trimming cut 7 bases from V and 1 base from J; bases unmatched to any gene: 9. In DNA, the CDR3 is TGTGCCAGCATTTCAGGGGGAGCGACGAACACTGAAGCTTTCTTT. This encodes CASISGGATNTEAFF.

The rearrangement links TRBV5-1 to TRBJ1-2; 9 bases line up with TRBD1. The CDR3 sequence is 15 residues long. The germline gives CDR1 SGHRS, CDR2 YFSETQ. After removal of 6 bases from V and 8 bases from J, the junction contained 14 bases not matched to a gene. CDR3 protein: CASTGQGWKGTGYTF. As DNA, the CDR3 is TGCGCCAGCACCGGACAGGGGTGGAAAGGGACCGGCTACACCTTC.

This chain joins TRBV19 and TRBJ1-1; D gene uncertain. Germline assignment: CDR1 LNHDA and CDR2 SQIVND (reference sequence). Trimming left V 7 bases short and J 4 bases short, with 16 bases between. The CDR3 sequence is 14 residues long. The CDR3 protein is CASKEASRGTEAFF. The CDR3 DNA reads TGTGCCAGTAAAGAGGCGAGTCGGGGCACTGAAGCTTTCTTT.

This clone was seen once. The chain links TRBV20-1 to TRBJ2-3; 10 nucleotides line up with TRBD2. The J segment lost 6 bases and the V segment lost 3 bases, leaving 12 bases of the junction unmatched. The germline gives CDR1 DFQATT, CDR2 SNEGSKA (reference sequence). The length of the CDR3 is 16 residues. As DNA, the CDR3 is TGCAGTGCTAGTAGTCCGCTAGCGGGAGTATTTGATACGCAGTATTTT. This gives the protein CSASSPLAGVFDTQYF.

The sample holds one count of this clone. This chain connects TRBV28 to TRBJ2-2; 8 nucleotides agree with TRBD2. J lost 7 bases, V lost 11 bases, and 24 bases had no gene match. Germline CDR1 reads MDHEN; CDR2 reads SYDVKM. CDR3 length: 18 amino acids. The CDR3 here is CAARGFLGLGIEGGELFF. As DNA, the CDR3 is TGTGCCGCCCGGGGGTTCCTGGGACTAGGTATCGAAGGCGGGGAGCTGTTTTTT. The full variable domain, with the rest looked up from reference TRBV28 and TRBJ2-2, is DVKVTQSSRYLVKRTGEKVFLECVQDMDHENMFWYRQDPGLGLRLIYFSYDVKMKEKGDIPEGYSVSREKKERFSLILESASTNQTSMYLCAARGFLGLGIEGGELFFGEGSRLTVL.

This chain uses TRBV2 with TRBJ1-2; D is unresolved. Germline V gene lookup returns CDR1 SNHLY and CDR2 FYNNEI. The CDR3 totals 14 residues. With 2 bases removed from V and 4 bases from J, the gap between germline ends came to 11 bases. CDR3 amino acids: CASSETLDPYGYTF. DNA of the CDR3: TGTGCCAGCAGTGAAACCCTAGACCCCTATGGCTACACCTTC. The variable domain in full, with the rest retrieved from reference TRBV2 and TRBJ1-2, is EPEVTQTPSHQVTQMGQEVILRCVPISNHLYFYWYRQILGQKVEFLVSFYNNEISEKSEIFDDQFSVERPDGSNFTLKIRSTKLEDSAMYFCASSETLDPYGYTFGSGTRLTVV.

The chain uses TRBV7-8 and TRBJ1-2; no definite D call. CDR3 size: 14 residues. Germline CDR1 reads SGHVS; CDR2 reads FQNEAQ. V lost 5 bases and J 0 bases, leaving 10 bases between the germline ends. The CDR3 nucleotides are TGTGCCAGCAGCCTTCGGAGAACTAACTATGGCTACACCTTC. Protein sequence: CASSLRRTNYGYTF.

The chain employs TRBV2 and TRBJ1-5, with a possible D match to TRBD1 (6 bases). V lost 6 bases, J lost 1 base, and 10 bases lay in between. Germline V gene lookup returns CDR1 SNHLY and CDR2 FYNNEI. The CDR3 is made up of 14 amino acids. CDR3 DNA: TGTGCCAGCAGGAACAGGGAGAGCAATCAGCCCCAGCATTTT. It translates to CASRNRESNQPQHF. Together with reference TRBV2 and TRBJ1-5, the CDR3 gives the full variable domain: EPEVTQTPSHQVTQMGQEVILRCVPISNHLYFYWYRQILGQKVEFLVSFYNNEISEKSEIFDDQFSVERPDGSNFTLKIRSTKLEDSAMYFCASRNRESNQPQHFGDGTRLSIL.

V and J are TRBV18 and TRBJ1-2; 8 nucleotides align to TRBD1. This CDR3 spans 14 amino acids. The germline CDR1 and CDR2 sequences are KGHSH and LQKENI. The ends lost 3 bases at V and 7 bases at J; junction bases unmatched: 7. The CDR3 here is CASSPSGGLSGYTF. CDR3 coding DNA: TGTGCCAGCTCACCCTCAGGGGGCCTGAGTGGCTACACCTTC.

This CDR3 reads CASSGRVQETQYF. Written as DNA, the CDR3 is TGTGCCAGCAGCGGCAGGGTGCAAGAGACCCAGTACTTC. The J gene is TRBJ2-5, the V gene TRBV7-8; TRBD1 might be the D (5 bases). The V and J ends lost 5 bases and 2 bases respectively, with 9 bases between them. This CDR3 has 13 amino acids. Germline CDR1 and CDR2: SGHVS and FQNEAQ. Full variable domain (missing parts from reference TRBV7-8 and TRBJ2-5): GAGVSQSPRYKVAKRGQDVALRCDPISGHVSLFWYQQALGQGPEFLTYFQNEAQLDKSGLPSDRFFAERPEGSVSTLKIQRTQQEDSAVYLCASSGRVQETQYFGPGTRLLVL.

The chain links TRBV11-3 to TRBJ2-7, with TRBD1 matching 9 bases. This CDR3 is built from 15 residues. Per the germline V gene, CDR1 is SGHNT and CDR2 is YENEEA. J was trimmed by 3 bases and V by 3 bases; bases with no gene match: 6. In nucleotides, the CDR3 is TGTGCCAGCAGCTTTGGACAGGGGAGGATCTACGAGCAGTACTTC. As protein: CASSFGQGRIYEQYF.

The gene calls are TRBV28 and TRBJ1-4; 9 bases are shared with TRBD1. Germline V gene lookup returns CDR1 MDHEN and CDR2 SYDVKM. CDR3 size: 15 residues. J gave up 9 bases and V 2 bases, and 7 bases lay outside the gene matches. CDR3 sequence reads: CASSLAGQGEKKLFF. The CDR3 nucleotides read TGTGCCAGCAGTTTAGCGGGACAGGGAGAGAAAAAACTGTTTTTT.

The gene calls are TRBV28 and TRBJ1-1, with D possibly matching TRBD1 (6 bases). This CDR3 has 15 residues. The germline V gene encodes CDR1 MDHEN and CDR2 SYDVKM. The germline V and J ends were trimmed by 6 bases and 0 bases, with 14 bases remaining between them. Here the CDR3 DNA reads TGTGCCAGCAGATACCTGGGGGCCCTGAACACTGAAGCTTTCTTT. This encodes CASRYLGALNTEAFF.

The chain combines TRBV30 with TRBJ1-5; tentative D call: TRBD1 (6 bases). V was trimmed by 5 bases and J by 7 bases, leaving 18 bases between them. This CDR3 region has 14 residues. Germline V gene lookup returns CDR1 GTSNPN and CDR2 SVGIG (reference sequence). CDR3 DNA sequence: TGTGCCTGGGGGGGGGCCTCACGGAGGCAGCCCCAGCATTTT. Amino acids: CAWGGASRRQPQHF.

The gene calls are TRBV6-2 or TRBV6-3 and TRBJ2-5; 12 bases fit TRBD2. J was trimmed by 4 bases and V by 1 base; bases with no gene match: 7. CDR3 length equals 17 residues. In germline, CDR1 is MNHEY, CDR2 SVGEGT. The CDR3 region is CASSYFLAGGPSETQYF. CDR3 in DNA: TGTGCCAGCAGTTACTTCCTAGCGGGAGGGCCCTCAGAGACCCAGTACTTC.

This clone has just one count. This rearrangement joins TRBV27 to TRBJ2-7, with D possibly matching TRBD1 (6 bases). CDR1 is MNHEY, CDR2 SMNVEV, per germline (reference sequence). CDR3 length: 14 residues. The germline V and J ends were trimmed by 2 bases and 4 bases, with 12 bases remaining between them. In DNA form, the CDR3 reads TGTGCCAGCAGTTTAGGCAGGGGCTTATACGAGCAGTACTTC. Amino acid sequence: CASSLGRGLYEQYF.

The chain uses TRBV6-6 and TRBJ2-2, with D possibly matching TRBD2 (6 bases). The germline V and J ends were trimmed by 7 bases and 4 bases, with 13 bases remaining between them. Germline CDR1 is MNHNY and CDR2 is SVGAGI (reference sequence). The CDR3 spans 14 residues. The CDR3 here is CASTLTSTTGELFF. CDR3 nucleotide sequence: TGTGCCAGCACTTTGACTAGTACCACCGGGGAGCTGTTTTTT.

The chain combines TRBV7-3 with TRBJ2-7, with TRBD1 matching 8 bases. With V trimmed by 5 bases and J by 3 bases, 3 bases remained unmatched. Looked up from germline, CDR1 is SGHTA and CDR2 is FQGTGA. The CDR3 runs 13 residues. In nucleotides, the CDR3 is TGTGCCAGCAGCCCCACAGGGGGCTACGAGCAGTACTTC. As protein: CASSPTGGYEQYF.

The chain recombines TRBV28 with TRBJ1-2; TRBD1 agrees at 9 bases. The CDR3 consists of 16 residues. V lost 5 bases and J lost 4; bases outside the gene matches: 11. From germline, CDR1 is MDHEN and CDR2 SYDVKM. The CDR3 nucleotides are TGTGCCAGCAGTACGGGAGGGACAGGGTATGCCTATGGCTACACCTTC. It yields the protein CASSTGGTGYAYGYTF.